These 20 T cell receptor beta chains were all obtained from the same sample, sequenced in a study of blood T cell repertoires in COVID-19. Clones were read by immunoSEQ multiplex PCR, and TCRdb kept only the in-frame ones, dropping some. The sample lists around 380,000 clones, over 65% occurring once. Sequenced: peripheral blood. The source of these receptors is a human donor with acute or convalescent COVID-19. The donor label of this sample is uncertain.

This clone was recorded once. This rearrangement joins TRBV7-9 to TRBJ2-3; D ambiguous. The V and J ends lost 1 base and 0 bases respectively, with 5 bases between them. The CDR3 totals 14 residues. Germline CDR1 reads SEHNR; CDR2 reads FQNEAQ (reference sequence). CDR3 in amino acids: CASSLELSTDTQYF. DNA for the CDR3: TGTGCCAGCAGCTTAGAACTGAGCACAGATACGCAGTATTTT. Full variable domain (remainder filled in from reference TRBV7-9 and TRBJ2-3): DTGVSQNPRHKITKRGQNVTFRCDPISEHNRLYWYRQTLGQGPEFLTYFQNEAQLEKSRLLSDRFSAERPKGSFSTLEIQRTEQGDSAMYLCASSLELSTDTQYFGPGTRLTVL.

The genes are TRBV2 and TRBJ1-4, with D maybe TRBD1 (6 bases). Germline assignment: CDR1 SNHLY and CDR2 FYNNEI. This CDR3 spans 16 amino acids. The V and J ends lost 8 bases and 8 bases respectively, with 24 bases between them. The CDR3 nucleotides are TGTGCCAGCCGACGGGGGGCGGTCGTGTTTGGCGAAAAACTGTTTTTT. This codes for CASRRGAVVFGEKLFF.

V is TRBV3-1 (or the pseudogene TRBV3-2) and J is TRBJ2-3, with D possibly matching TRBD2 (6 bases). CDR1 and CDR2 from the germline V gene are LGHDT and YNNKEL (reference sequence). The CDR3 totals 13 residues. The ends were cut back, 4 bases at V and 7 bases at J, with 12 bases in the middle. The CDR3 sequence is CASSLLGRYTQYF. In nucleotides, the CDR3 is TGTGCCAGCAGCCTGCTCGGGAGATATACGCAGTATTTT.

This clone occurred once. DNA for the CDR3: TGCGCCAGCAGCTTGGCCGGTAGCGGGGTCCAAGAGACCCAGTACTTC. Its protein product is CASSLAGSGVQETQYF. The chain is built from TRBV5-1 and TRBJ2-5; 8 positions agree with TRBD2. Germline CDR1 is SGHRS and CDR2 is YFSETQ. V shed 0 bases and J 1 base; nucleotides not matched to a gene: 5. There are 16 residues in the CDR3.

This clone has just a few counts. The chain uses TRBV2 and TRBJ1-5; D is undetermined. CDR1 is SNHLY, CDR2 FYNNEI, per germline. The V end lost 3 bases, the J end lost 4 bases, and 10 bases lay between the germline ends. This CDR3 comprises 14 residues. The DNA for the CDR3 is TGTGCCAGCAGTGAGGAGTCGGGTAATCAGCCCCAGCATTTT. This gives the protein CASSEESGNQPQHF.

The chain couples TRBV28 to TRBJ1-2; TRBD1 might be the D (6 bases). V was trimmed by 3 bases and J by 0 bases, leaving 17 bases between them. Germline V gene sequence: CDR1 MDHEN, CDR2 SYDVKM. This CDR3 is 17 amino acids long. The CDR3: CASSLSGGGRANYGYTF. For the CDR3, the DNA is TGTGCCAGCAGTTTGTCGGGGGGGGGCAGAGCTAACTATGGCTACACCTTC.

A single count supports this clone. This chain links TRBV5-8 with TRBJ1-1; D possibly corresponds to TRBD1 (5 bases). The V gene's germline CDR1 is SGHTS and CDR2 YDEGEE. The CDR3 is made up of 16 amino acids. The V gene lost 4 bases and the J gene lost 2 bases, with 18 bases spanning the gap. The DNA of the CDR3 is TGTGCCAGCAGCCCCCGGGCGGGACGAAGAAACACTGAAGCTTTCTTT. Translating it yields CASSPRAGRRNTEAFF.

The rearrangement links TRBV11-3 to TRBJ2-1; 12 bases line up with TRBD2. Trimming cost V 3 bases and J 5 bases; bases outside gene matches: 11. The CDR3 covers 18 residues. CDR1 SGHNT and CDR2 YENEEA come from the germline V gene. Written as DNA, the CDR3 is TGTGCCAGCAGCTTGGCGGGTACTAGCGGGAGGAAACACAATGAGCAGTTCTTC. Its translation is CASSLAGTSGRKHNEQFF.

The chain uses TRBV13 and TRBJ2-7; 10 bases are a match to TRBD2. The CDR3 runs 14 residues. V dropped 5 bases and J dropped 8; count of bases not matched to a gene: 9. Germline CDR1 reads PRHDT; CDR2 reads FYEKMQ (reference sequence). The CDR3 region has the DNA TGTGCCAGCAGCGCGTCCGGGACTAGCGAAAAGCAGTACTTC. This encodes CASSASGTSEKQYF.

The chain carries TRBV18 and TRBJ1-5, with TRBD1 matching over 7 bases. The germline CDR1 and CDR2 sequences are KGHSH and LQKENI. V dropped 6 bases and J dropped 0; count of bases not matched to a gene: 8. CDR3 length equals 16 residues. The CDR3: CASSPGQIHSNQPQHF. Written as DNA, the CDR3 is TGTGCCAGCTCGCCGGGACAGATCCATAGCAATCAGCCCCAGCATTTT. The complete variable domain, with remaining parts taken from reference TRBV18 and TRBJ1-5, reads NAGVMQNPRHLVRRRGQEARLRCSPMKGHSHVYWYRQLPEEGLKFMVYLQKENIIDESGMPKERFSAEFPKEGPSILRIQQVVRGDSAAYFCASSPGQIHSNQPQHFGDGTRLSIL.

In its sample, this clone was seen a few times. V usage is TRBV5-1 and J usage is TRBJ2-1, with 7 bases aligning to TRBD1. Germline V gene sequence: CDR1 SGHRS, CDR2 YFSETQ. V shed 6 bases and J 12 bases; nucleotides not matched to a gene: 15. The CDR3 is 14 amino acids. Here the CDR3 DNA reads TGCGCCAGCAAAGAGGGGGCCTCAGAGGGTGGGCAGTTCTTC. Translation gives CASKEGASEGGQFF.

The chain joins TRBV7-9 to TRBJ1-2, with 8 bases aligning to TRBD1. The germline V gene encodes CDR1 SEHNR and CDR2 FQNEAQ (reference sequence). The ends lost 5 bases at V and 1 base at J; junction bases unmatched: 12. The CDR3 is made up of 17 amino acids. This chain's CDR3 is CASSQRTGRRGNYGYTF. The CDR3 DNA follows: TGTGCCAGCAGCCAAAGGACAGGGAGGCGTGGTAACTATGGCTACACCTTC.

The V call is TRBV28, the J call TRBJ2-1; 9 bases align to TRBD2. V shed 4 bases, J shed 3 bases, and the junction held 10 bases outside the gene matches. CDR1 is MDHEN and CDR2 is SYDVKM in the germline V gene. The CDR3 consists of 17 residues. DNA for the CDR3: TGTGCCAGCAGTTACCTTTCTATAGCGGGGGTCTACAATGAGCAGTTCTTC. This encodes CASSYLSIAGVYNEQFF. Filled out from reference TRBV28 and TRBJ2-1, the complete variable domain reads DVKVTQSSRYLVKRTGEKVFLECVQDMDHENMFWYRQDPGLGLRLIYFSYDVKMKEKGDIPEGYSVSREKKERFSLILESASTNQTSMYLCASSYLSIAGVYNEQFFGPGTRLTVL.

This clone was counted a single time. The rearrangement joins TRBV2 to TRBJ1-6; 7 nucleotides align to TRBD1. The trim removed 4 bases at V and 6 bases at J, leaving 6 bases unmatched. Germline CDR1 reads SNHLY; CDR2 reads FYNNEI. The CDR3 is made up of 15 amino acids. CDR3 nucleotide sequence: TGTGCCAGCAGTGGCTGGACAGGTGGTAATTCACCCCTCCACTTT. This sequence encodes CASSGWTGGNSPLHF.

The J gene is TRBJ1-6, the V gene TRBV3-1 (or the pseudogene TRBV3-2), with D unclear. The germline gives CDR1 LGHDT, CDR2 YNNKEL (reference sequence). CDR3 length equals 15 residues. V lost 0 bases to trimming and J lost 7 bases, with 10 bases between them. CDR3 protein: CASSQDTVWNSPLHF. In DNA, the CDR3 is TGTGCCAGCAGCCAAGATACGGTTTGGAATTCACCCCTCCACTTT.

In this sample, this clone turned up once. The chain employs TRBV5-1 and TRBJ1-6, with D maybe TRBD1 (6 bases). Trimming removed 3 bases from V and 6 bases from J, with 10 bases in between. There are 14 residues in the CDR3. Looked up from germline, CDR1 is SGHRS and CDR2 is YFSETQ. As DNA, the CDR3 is TGCGCCAGCAGCTCACAGGGCCGTAATTCACCCCTCCACTTT. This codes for CASSSQGRNSPLHF.

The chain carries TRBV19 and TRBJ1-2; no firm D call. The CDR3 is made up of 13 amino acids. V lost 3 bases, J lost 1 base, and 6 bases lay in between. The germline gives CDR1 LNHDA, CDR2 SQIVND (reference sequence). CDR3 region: CASSISFNYGYTF. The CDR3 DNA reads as TGTGCCAGTAGTATCAGTTTTAACTATGGCTACACCTTC.

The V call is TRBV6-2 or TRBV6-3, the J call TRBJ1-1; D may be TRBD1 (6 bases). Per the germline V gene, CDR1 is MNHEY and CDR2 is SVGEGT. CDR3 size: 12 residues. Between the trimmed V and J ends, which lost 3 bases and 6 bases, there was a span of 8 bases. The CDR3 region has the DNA TGTGCCAGCAGTTATGAGGGGGCTGAAGCTTTCTTT. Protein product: CASSYEGAEAFF.

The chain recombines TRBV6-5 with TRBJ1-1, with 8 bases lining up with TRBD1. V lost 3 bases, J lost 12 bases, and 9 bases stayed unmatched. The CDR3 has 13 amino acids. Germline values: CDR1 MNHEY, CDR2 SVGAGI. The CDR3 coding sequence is TGTGCCAGCAGTTATTCCCGTGGGACAGGACCTTTCTTT. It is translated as CASSYSRGTGPFF.

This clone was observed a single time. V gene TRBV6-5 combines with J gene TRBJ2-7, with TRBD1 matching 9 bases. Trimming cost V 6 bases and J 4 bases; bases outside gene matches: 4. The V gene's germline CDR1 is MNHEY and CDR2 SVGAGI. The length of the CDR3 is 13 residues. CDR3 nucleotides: TGTGCCAGCAGAGGACAGGGGAGGTACGAGCAGTACTTC. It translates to CASRGQGRYEQYF.